A single sample is the source of the 12 T cell receptor beta chains below, sequenced in a study of cytomegalovirus exposure and HLA in healthy donors. The study ran its PCR with 60 Vbeta and 13 Jbeta primers. Sequencing used immunoSEQ multiplex PCR; TCRdb keeps in-frame clones, though not all of them. The sample records fewer than 250,000 clones, around 75% being singletons. Material for sequencing was PBMCs. These TCRs come from a woman in her twenties or thirties in good health and CMV-seropositive.

The rearrangement joins TRBV2 to TRBJ2-1; 8 nucleotides agree with TRBD2. Germline CDR1 is SNHLY and CDR2 is FYNNEI. The CDR3 totals 16 residues. The ends lost 5 bases at V and 1 base at J; junction bases unmatched: 7. The CDR3 DNA sequence: TGTGCCAGCAGTCCGAGTAGCGGGAAATCCTACAATGAGCAGTTCTTC. This translates into CASSPSSGKSYNEQFF.

The V gene is TRBV6-4, the J gene TRBJ1-5; 8 nucleotides align to TRBD1. Unmatched junction bases numbered 4, after V lost 5 bases and J lost 7 bases. The germline V gene encodes CDR1 MRHNA and CDR2 SNTAGT. The CDR3 covers 13 residues. This CDR3 reads CASSPTGDQPQHF. The CDR3 DNA reads TGTGCCAGCAGTCCGACAGGGGACCAGCCCCAGCATTTT.

This clone was detected only once. The chain carries TRBV6-1 and TRBJ2-7; TRBD1 matches at 9 bases. Germline V CDR1 and CDR2: MNHNS, SASEGT. V shed 7 bases and J 2 bases; nucleotides not matched to a gene: 9. This CDR3 has 15 residues. CDR3 bases: TGTGCCAGCATCCCGGACAGGGGATTTACCTACGAGCAGTACTTC. It codes for CASIPDRGFTYEQYF.

The V call is TRBV18, the J call TRBJ1-5; TRBD1 aligns across 8 bases. V was pared by 4 bases and J by 3 bases, with 5 bases of the junction left unmatched. Germline CDR1 is KGHSH and CDR2 is LQKENI. The CDR3 has 15 residues. The CDR3 here is CASSLGQGNNQPQHF. The CDR3 region has the DNA TGTGCCAGCTCACTAGGACAGGGTAACAATCAGCCCCAGCATTTT.

The rearrangement uses TRBV29-1 and TRBJ1-1; D is unresolved. V shed 5 bases and J shed 0 bases, with 13 bases lying between them. The CDR3 is made up of 14 amino acids. CDR1 SQVTM and CDR2 ANQGSEA come from the germline V gene. CDR3 DNA: TGCAGCGTTCGGGATGTCGCCATGAACACTGAAGCTTTCTTT. Encoded protein: CSVRDVAMNTEAFF.

The chain links TRBV6-6 to TRBJ2-2; a weak D match, TRBD1 (6 bases). V was pared by 2 bases and J by 5 bases, with 9 bases between. Germline V gene lookup returns CDR1 MNHNY and CDR2 SVGAGI (reference sequence). The CDR3 sequence is 14 residues long. Written as DNA, the CDR3 is TGTGCCAGCAGTTACGAGGGGGTTACCGGGGAGCTGTTTTTT. It specifies CASSYEGVTGELFF.

V gene TRBV19 combines with J gene TRBJ2-1; 11 nucleotides align to TRBD2. V lost 4 bases, J lost 5 bases, and 4 bases stayed unmatched. The CDR3 is 15 amino acids. Looked up from germline, CDR1 is LNHDA and CDR2 is SQIVND (reference sequence). CDR3 sequence: CASSSGTSGNNEQFF. The CDR3 region has the DNA TGTGCCAGTAGTAGCGGGACTAGCGGAAACAATGAGCAGTTCTTC.

For the CDR3, the DNA is TGTGCCAGCTCACCACTTATCCGGGAAGGATCCTACAATGAGCAGTTCTTC. Its translation: CASSPLIREGSYNEQFF. The chain couples TRBV18 to TRBJ2-1; the D gene is possibly TRBD2 (5 bases). Trimming left V 1 base short and J 1 base short, with 14 bases between. CDR1 is KGHSH, CDR2 LQKENI, per germline. CDR3 length: 17 amino acids.

On this clone itself: Other DNA sequences in the same sample also yield this CDR3. The chain links TRBV27 to TRBJ2-1; the D gene is possibly TRBD2 (5 bases). V was pared by 2 bases and J by 0 bases, with 5 bases between. The CDR3 sequence is 14 residues long. Germline V CDR1 and CDR2: MNHEY, SMNVEV (reference sequence). Written as DNA, the CDR3 is TGTGCCAGCAGTTTAACTAGCTCCTACAATGAGCAGTTCTTC. Protein product: CASSLTSSYNEQFF.

The chain is built from TRBV28 and TRBJ1-1; a weak D match, TRBD1 (6 bases). Germline loops: CDR1 MDHEN, CDR2 SYDVKM. This CDR3 has 15 amino acids. Trimming removed 4 bases at V and 4 bases at J, with 16 bases between. The CDR3: CASSSLAGGGTEAFF. In nucleotides, the CDR3 is TGTGCCAGCAGTTCCCTTGCGGGGGGCGGCACTGAAGCTTTCTTT.

This clone was recorded only once. The J gene is TRBJ2-3, the V gene TRBV2; D possibly corresponds to TRBD2 (6 bases). The length of the CDR3 is 14 residues. CDR1 and CDR2 (germline): SNHLY, FYNNEI. Trimming removed 9 bases from V and 6 bases from J, with 19 bases in between. CDR3 DNA: TGTGCCAGGGGCCGGGGTAGCGGACTTGATACGCAGTATTTT. This translates into CARGRGSGLDTQYF.

The gene calls are TRBV6-4 and TRBJ1-2; the D is unclear. The CDR3 spans 12 residues. The germline gives CDR1 MRHNA, CDR2 SNTAGT. Trimming pared 7 bases from V and 8 bases from J, leaving 14 bases between. CDR3 in DNA: TGTGCCAGCACTGCGGGGAAAGGGGGCTACACCTTC. Protein product: CASTAGKGGYTF.